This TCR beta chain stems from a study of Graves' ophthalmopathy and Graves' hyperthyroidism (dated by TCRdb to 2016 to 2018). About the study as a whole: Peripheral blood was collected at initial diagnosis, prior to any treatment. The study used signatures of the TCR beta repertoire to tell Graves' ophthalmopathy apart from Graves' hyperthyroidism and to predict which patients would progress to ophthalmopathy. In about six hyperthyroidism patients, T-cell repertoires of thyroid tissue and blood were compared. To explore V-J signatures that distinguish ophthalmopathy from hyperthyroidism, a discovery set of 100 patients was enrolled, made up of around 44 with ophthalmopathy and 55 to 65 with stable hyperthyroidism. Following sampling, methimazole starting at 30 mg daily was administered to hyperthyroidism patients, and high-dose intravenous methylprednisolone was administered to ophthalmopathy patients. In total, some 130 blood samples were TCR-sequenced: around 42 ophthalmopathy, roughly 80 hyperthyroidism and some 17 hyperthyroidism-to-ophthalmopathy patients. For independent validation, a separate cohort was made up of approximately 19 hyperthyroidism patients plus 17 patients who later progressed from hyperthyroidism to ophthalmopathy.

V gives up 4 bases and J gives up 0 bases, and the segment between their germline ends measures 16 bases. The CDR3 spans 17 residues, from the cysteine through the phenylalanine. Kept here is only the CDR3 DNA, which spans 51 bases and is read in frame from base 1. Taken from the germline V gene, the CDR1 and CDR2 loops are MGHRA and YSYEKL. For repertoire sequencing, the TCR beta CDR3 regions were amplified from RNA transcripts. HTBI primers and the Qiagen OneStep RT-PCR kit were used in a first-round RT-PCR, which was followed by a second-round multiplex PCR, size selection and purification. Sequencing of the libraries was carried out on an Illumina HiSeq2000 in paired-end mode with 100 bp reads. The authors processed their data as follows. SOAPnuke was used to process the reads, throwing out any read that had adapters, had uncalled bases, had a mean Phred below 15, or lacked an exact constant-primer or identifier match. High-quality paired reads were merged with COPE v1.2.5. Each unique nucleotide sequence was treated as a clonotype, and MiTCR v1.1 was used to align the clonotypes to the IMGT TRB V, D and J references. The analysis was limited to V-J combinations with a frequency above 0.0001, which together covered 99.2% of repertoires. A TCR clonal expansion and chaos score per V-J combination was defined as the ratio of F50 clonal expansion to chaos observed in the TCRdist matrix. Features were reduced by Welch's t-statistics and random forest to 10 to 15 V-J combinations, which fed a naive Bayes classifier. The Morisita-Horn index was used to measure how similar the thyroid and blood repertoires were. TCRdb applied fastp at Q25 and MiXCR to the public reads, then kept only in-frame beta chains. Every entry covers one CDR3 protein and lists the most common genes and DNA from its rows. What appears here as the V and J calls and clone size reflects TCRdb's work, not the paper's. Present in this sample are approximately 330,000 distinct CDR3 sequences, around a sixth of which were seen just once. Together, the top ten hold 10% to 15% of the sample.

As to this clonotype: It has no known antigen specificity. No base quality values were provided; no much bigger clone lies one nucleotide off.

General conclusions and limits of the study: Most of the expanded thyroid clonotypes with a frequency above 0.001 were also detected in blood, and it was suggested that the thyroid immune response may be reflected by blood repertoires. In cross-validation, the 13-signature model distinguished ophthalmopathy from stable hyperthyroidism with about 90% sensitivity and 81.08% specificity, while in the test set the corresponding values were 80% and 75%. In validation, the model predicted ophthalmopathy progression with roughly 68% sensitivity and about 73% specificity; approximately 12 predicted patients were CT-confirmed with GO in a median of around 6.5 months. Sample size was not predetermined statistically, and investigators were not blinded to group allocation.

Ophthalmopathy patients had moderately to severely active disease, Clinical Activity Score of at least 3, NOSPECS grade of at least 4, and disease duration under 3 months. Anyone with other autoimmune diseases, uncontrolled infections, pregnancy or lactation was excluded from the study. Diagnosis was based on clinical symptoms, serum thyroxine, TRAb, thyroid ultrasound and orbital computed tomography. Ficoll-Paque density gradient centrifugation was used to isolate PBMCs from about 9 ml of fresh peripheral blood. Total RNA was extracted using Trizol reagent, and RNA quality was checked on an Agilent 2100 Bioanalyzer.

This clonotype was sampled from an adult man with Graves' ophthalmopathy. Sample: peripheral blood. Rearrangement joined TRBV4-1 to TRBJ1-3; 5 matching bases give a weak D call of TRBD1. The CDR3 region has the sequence CASSPRPGEISGNTIYF. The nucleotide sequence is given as TGCGCCAGCAGCCCTCGCCCGGGGGAAATCTCTGGAAACACCATATATTTT.